A selection of T cell receptor beta chains follows, all from one sample in a study of blood T cells in healthy people across ages. TCRdb reprocessed the 5' RACE reads via MiXCR and lists one record per CDR3 protein. This repertoire shows 760,000 or so distinct CDR3 sequences, just under 25% found once; its top ten account for roughly 9%. This sample also belongs to another study, concerning T cells of mothers and their children.

Sequencing input: blood. The receptor set was obtained from a boy under 18 in good health. Each CDR3 is given with its conserved first and last residue. A D gene is named only where the DNA matches it firmly. Size is stated for part of the rows, as once, few or many counts, or as a class when the clone is expanded.

DNA: TGTGCCAGCAGCCGCGGACAGGAAAATTCACCCCTCCACTTT; CDR3: CASSRGQENSPLHF; J: TRBJ1-6; D: TRBD1; size: few; V: TRBV27
DNA: TGCACCGCGGGAGGGGACGGGGAGACCCAGTACTTC; CDR3: CTAGGDGETQYF; J: TRBJ2-5; D: TRBD2; size: few; V: TRBV20-1
DNA: TGTGCCAGCAAGGCGGGGAACACTGAAGCTTTCTTT; CDR3: CASKAGNTEAFF; J: TRBJ1-1; D: NA; size: NA; V: TRBV2
DNA: TGTGCCAGCAGCGAAATAGGGGTTTCTAGCACAGATACGCAGTATTTT; CDR3: CASSEIGVSSTDTQYF; J: TRBJ2-3; D: NA; size: NA; V: TRBV6-4
DNA: TGTGCCAGCAGCCCTTGGACAGACACAGATACGCAGTATTTT; CDR3: CASSPWTDTDTQYF; J: TRBJ2-3; D: NA; size: NA; V: TRBV5-5
DNA: TGTGCCAGCAGTGAAGCACTTGGGGACAGGGAAAACTACGAGCAGTACTTC; CDR3: CASSEALGDRENYEQYF; J: TRBJ2-7; D: TRBD1; size: NA; V: TRBV2
DNA: TGTGCCAGCAGCCTTCCGGGACCTGGGTCCTACAATGAGCAGTTCTTC; CDR3: CASSLPGPGSYNEQFF; J: TRBJ2-1; D: NA; size: NA; V: TRBV5-6
DNA: TGTGCCAGCAGTGAAGCGCCTCGAGTGGGAGGCTACACCTTC; CDR3: CASSEAPRVGGYTF; J: TRBJ1-2; D: NA; size: NA; V: TRBV2
DNA: TGCAGTGCTAGGAGTGCCGGGACCGTCGGTGGGAATGAGCAGTTCTTC; CDR3: CSARSAGTVGGNEQFF; J: TRBJ2-1; D: NA; size: NA; V: TRBV20-1
DNA: TGCAGTGCTAGAGGACAGTTAACTAATGAAAAACTGTTTTTT; CDR3: CSARGQLTNEKLFF; J: TRBJ1-4; D: NA; size: few; V: TRBV20-1
DNA: TGTGCCAGCAGCCTACGGGTCCAGCGAAGCTACGAGCAGTACTTC; CDR3: CASSLRVQRSYEQYF; J: TRBJ2-7; D: NA; size: NA; V: TRBV21-1
DNA: TGTGCCAGCAGTTTCGCCGTTAATGAGCAGTTCTTC; CDR3: CASSFAVNEQFF; J: TRBJ2-1; D: NA; size: NA; V: TRBV12-3/TRBV12-4
DNA: TGCAGCGTTGAAAAGGGGGCTGAAGCTTTCTTT; CDR3: CSVEKGAEAFF; J: TRBJ1-1; D: NA; size: NA; V: TRBV29-1
DNA: TGTGCCAGCAGCCCCGAAAGCGGGAGGGCCCACAATGAGCAGTTCTTC; CDR3: CASSPESGRAHNEQFF; J: TRBJ2-1; D: TRBD2; size: few; V: TRBV3-1
DNA: TGTGCCAGCAGTTACTCGATTGGGGGCGAGCAGTACTTC; CDR3: CASSYSIGGEQYF; J: TRBJ2-7; D: NA; size: NA; V: TRBV6-5
DNA: TGTGCCAGCAGCCCCCCGGGACAGGTCGAGACCCAGTACTTC; CDR3: CASSPPGQVETQYF; J: TRBJ2-5; D: TRBD1; size: few; V: TRBV3-1
DNA: TGTGCCAGCCGGGACGTCGAGTCCGAGCAGTACTTC; CDR3: CASRDVESEQYF; J: TRBJ2-7; D: NA; size: NA; V: TRBV6-5
DNA: TGCAGTGCTAGACCGTTAGCGGGGGACCAAGAGACCCAGTACTTC; CDR3: CSARPLAGDQETQYF; J: TRBJ2-5; D: TRBD2; size: few; V: TRBV20-1
DNA: TGTGCCAGCAGCGGACCTTTGGGACAGGACTACAATGAGCAGTTCTTC; CDR3: CASSGPLGQDYNEQFF; J: TRBJ2-1; D: TRBD1; size: NA; V: TRBV28
DNA: TGTGCCATCAAAGGCGGGAGGATCGCTTACGAGCAGTACTTC; CDR3: CAIKGGRIAYEQYF; J: TRBJ2-7; D: TRBD2; size: few; V: TRBV10-3